This T cell receptor beta chain appears in the sequencing data of a study of vaccination effects on CD4 cells after COVID-19. Prior to sequencing, the ViraFEST assay stimulated PBMC with viral peptide pools, which expanded the antigen-specific CD4+ T cells. Isolation of CD4+ T cells took place after about 10 days of culture. Participants were vaccinated with two doses of either the BNT162b2 or mRNA-1273 vaccine. A half-volume exchange with IL-2 medium occurred on days 3 and 7. Clones were sequenced by immunoSEQ multiplex PCR, and TCRdb holds only the in-frame ones, with some missing. The sample has 25,000 to 35,000 clones; approximately 83% are singletons. Trimming took 3 bases from V and 5 from J, leaving 16 bases between them. Germline-derived CDR1 and CDR2 are KGHSH and LQKENI. CDR3 length equals 16 residues. For this clone: Antigen specificity is unknown.

Sequenced here: CD4+ T cells from PBMCs cultured with HCoV-NL63 spike peptides, sampled after COVID-19 vaccination. This sequence joins TRBV18 and TRBJ1-4; D unclear. The origin of this receptor is a human donor who received a COVID-19 vaccine. Some clones in this sample may be carry-over from other donors' samples. As DNA, the CDR3 is TGTGCCAGCTCACCGAATAAGGTATCCAGCAATGAAAAACTGTTTTTT. This codes for CASSPNKVSSNEKLFF. The full variable domain, in which reference TRBV18 and TRBJ1-4 provide the parts outside the CDR3, is NAGVMQNPRHLVRRRGQEARLRCSPMKGHSHVYWYRQLPEEGLKFMVYLQKENIIDESGMPKERFSAEFPKEGPSILRIQQVVRGDSAAYFCASSPNKVSSNEKLFFGSGTQLSVL.